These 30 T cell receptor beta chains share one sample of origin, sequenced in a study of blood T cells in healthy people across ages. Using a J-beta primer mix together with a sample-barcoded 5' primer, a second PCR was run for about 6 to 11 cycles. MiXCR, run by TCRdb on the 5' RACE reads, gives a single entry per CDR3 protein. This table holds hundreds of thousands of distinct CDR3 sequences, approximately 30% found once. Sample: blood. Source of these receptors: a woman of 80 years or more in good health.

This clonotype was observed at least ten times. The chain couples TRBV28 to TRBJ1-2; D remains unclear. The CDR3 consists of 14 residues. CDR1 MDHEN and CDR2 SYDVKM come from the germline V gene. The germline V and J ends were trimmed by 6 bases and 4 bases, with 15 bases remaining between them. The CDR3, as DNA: TGTGCCAGCAGAGCGGGAAGCTTCGCCTATGGCTACACCTTC. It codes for CASRAGSFAYGYTF.

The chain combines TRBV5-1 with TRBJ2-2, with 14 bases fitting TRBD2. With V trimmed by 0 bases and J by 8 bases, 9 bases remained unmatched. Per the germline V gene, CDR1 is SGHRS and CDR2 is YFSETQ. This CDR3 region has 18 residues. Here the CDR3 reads CASSLEPGTSGGTGELFF. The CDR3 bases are TGCGCCAGCAGCTTGGAACCCGGGACTAGCGGGGGTACAGGGGAGCTGTTTTTT.

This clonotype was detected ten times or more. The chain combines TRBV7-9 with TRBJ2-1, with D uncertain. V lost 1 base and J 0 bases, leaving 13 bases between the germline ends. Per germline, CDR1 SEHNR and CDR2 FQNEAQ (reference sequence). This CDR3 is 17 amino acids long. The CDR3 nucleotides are TGTGCCAGCAGCTTAGGGATCTGGAACAGCTCCTACAATGAGCAGTTCTTC. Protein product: CASSLGIWNSSYNEQFF.

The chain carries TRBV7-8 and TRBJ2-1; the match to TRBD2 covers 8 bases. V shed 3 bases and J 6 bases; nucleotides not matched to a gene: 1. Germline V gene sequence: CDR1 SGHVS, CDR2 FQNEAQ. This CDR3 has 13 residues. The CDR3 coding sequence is TGTGCCAGCAGCTTCAGCGGGAGCAATGAGCAGTTCTTC. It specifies CASSFSGSNEQFF.

The DNA of the CDR3 is TGCGCCAGCAGCCAAGGACTATGGAGCGAGACCCAGTACTTC. Protein: CASSQGLWSETQYF. V is TRBV4-1 and J is TRBJ2-7; perhaps TRBD2 as D (5 bases). The better agreement between TRBJ2-5 and the DNA end casts doubt on the J call. The CDR3 has 14 residues. In germline, CDR1 is MGHRA, CDR2 YSYEKL.

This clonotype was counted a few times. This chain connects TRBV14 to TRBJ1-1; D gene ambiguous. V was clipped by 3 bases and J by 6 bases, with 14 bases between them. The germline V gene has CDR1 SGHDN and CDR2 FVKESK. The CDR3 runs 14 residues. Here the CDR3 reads CASSHRTSVSEAFF. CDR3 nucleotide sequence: TGTGCCAGCAGCCACAGAACGTCGGTTTCTGAAGCTTTCTTT.

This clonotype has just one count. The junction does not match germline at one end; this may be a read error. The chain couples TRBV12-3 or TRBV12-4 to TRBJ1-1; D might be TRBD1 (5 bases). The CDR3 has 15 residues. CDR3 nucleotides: TGTACCAGCAGTCCCCGGAGGGGTGGGGGTACTGAAGCTTTCTTT. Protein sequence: CTSSPRRGGGTEAFF.

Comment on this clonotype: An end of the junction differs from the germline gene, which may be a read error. DNA of the CDR3: TGTGCCAGCGGTGACCGGGGGATCACAGATGCGCAGTATTTT. Translation gives CASGDRGITDAQYF. The rearrangement uses TRBV12-3 or TRBV12-4 and TRBJ2-3, with a weak D call TRBD2 (6 bases). CDR3 length: 14 residues.

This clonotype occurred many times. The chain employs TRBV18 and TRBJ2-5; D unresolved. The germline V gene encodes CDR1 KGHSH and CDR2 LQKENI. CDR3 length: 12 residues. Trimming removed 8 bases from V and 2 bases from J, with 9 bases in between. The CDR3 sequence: CASSPYQETQYF. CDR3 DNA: TGTGCCAGCAGCCCGTATCAAGAGACCCAGTACTTC.

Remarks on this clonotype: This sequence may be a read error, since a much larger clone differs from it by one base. The CDR3 coding sequence is TGTGCCAGCAGCCGCAGGCAGTCCCGGGGACAGGAGCAGTTTCGAGAGCAGTACTTC. Its protein is CASSRRQSRGQEQFREQYF. The rearrangement joins TRBV11-1 to TRBJ2-7, with 8 bases aligning to TRBD1. CDR3 length: 19 amino acids. The junction had 25 bases not matched to a gene; V was cut back by 5 bases and J by 7 bases. The germline V gene has CDR1 SGHAT and CDR2 FQDESV (reference sequence).

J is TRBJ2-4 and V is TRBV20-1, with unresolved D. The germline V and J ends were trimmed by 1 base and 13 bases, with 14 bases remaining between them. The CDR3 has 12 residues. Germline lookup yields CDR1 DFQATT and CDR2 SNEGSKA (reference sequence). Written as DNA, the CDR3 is TGCAGTGCTAGAGCCGGAGACCTTGAGCAGTACTTC. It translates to CSARAGDLEQYF.

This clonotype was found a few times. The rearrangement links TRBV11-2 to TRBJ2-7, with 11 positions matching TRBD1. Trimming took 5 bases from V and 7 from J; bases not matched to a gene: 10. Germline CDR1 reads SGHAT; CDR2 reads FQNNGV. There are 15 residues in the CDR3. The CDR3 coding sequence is TGTGCCAGCAGCACCTGGGACAGGGGGAGGAATGAGCAGTACTTC. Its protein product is CASSTWDRGRNEQYF.

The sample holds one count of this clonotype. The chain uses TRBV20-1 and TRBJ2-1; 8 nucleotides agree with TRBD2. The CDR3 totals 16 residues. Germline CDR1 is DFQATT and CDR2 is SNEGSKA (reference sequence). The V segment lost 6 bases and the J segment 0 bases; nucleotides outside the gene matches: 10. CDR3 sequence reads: CSAPPGGHSSYNEQFF. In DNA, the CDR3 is TGCAGTGCCCCCCCGGGGGGGCATAGCTCCTACAATGAGCAGTTCTTC.

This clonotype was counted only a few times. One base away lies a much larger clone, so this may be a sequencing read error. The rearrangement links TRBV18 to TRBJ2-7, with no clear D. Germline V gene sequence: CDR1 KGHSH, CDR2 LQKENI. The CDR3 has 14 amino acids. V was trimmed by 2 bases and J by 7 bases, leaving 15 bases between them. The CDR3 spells CASSPAVQIGEQYF. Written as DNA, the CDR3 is TGTGCCAGCTCACCAGCGGTTCAGATAGGTGAGCAGTACTTC.

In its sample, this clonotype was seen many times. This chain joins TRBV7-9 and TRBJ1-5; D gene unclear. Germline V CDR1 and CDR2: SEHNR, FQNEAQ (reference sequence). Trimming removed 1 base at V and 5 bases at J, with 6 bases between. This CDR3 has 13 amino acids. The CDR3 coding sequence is TGTGCCAGCAGCTTAGACAGCGATCAGCCCCAGCATTTT. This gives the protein CASSLDSDQPQHF.

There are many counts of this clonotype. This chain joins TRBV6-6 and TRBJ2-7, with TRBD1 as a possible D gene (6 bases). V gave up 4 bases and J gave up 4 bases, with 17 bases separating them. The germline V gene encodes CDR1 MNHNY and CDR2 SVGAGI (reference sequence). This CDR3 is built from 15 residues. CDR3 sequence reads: CASSSPAAGEYEQYF. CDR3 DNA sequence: TGTGCCAGCAGTTCTCCAGCGGCAGGGGAGTACGAGCAGTACTTC.

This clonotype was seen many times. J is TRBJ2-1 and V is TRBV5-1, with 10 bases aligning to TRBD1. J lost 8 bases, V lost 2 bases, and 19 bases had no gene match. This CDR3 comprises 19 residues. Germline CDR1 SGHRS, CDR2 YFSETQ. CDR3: CASSLPDRGRVKTPDEQFF. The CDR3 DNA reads TGCGCCAGCAGCTTACCCGACAGGGGGCGCGTCAAGACCCCCGATGAGCAGTTCTTC.

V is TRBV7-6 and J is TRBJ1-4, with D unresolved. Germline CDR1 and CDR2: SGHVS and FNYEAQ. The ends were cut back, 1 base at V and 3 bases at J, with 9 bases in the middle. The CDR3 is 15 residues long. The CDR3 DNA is TGTGCCAGCAGCTTAGGACGGGGTCCTAATGAAAAACTGTTTTTT. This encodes CASSLGRGPNEKLFF.

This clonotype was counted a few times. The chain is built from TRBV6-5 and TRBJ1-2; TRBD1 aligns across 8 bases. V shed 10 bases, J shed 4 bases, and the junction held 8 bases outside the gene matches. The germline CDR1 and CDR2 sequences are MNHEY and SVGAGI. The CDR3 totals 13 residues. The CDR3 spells CATTGGSGYGYTF. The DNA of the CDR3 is TGTGCCACCACAGGGGGATCAGGCTATGGCTACACCTTC.

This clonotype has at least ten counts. CDR3 loop: CASSPRGSGRDTQYF. In DNA form, the CDR3 reads TGTGCCAGCAGCCCCAGGGGGTCCGGAAGGGATACGCAGTATTTT. The rearrangement uses TRBV7-8 and TRBJ2-3; 7 bases fit TRBD1. V shed 5 bases, J shed 6 bases, and the junction held 11 bases outside the gene matches. This CDR3 has 15 residues. Germline V CDR1 and CDR2: SGHVS, FQNEAQ.

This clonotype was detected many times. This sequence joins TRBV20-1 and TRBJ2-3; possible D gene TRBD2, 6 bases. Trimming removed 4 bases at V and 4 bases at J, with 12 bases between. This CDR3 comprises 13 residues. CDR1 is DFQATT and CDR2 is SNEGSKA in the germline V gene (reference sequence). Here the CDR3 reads CSANLATADTQYF. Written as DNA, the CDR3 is TGCAGTGCTAACCTAGCGACGGCAGATACGCAGTATTTT.

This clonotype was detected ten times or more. As DNA, the CDR3 is TGTGCCAGCAGCTTCGGGGGGAATCGGAATGAGCAGTTCTTC. Its protein is CASSFGGNRNEQFF. V and J are TRBV7-3 and TRBJ2-1; 7 bases agree with TRBD2. V lost 3 bases and J lost 7; bases outside the gene matches: 6. The length of the CDR3 is 14 residues. CDR1 and CDR2 (germline): SGHTA, FQGTGA.

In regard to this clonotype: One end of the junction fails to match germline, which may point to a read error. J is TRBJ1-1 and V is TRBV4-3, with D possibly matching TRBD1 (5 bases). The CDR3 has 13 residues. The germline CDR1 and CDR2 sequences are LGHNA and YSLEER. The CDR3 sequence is CSSSRTLNTEAFF. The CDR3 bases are TGCTCCAGCAGCCGGACATTGAACACTGAAGCTTTCTTT.

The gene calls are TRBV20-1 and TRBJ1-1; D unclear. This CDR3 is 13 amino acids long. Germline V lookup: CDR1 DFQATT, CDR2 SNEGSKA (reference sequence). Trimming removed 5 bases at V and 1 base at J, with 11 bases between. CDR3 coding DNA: TGCAGTGCTCCCCCGACGGCGAACACTGAAGCTTTCTTT. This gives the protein CSAPPTANTEAFF.

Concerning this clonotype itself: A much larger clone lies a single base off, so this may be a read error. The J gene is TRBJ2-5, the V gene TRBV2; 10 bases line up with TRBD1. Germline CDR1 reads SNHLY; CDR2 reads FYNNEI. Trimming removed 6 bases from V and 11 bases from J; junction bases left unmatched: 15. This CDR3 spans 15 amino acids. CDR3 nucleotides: TGTGCCAGCAGGCCTCCGGGACAGGGGTACAATGAGCAGTACTTC. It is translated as CASRPPGQGYNEQYF.

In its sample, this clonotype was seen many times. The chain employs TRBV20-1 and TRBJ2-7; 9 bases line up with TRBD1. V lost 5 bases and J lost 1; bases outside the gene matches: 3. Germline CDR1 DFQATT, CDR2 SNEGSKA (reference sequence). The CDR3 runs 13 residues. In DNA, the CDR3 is TGCAGTGCTCACAGGGGGCGATCCTACGAGCAGTACTTC. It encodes CSAHRGRSYEQYF.

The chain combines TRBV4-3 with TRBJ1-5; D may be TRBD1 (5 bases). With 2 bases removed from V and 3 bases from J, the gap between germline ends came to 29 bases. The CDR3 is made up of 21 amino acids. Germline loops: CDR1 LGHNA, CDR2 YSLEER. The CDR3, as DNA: TGCGCCAGCAGCCAATCAATTTCGCAGGGTGCGGGACGGGGAGACAATCAGCCCCAGCATTTT. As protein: CASSQSISQGAGRGDNQPQHF.

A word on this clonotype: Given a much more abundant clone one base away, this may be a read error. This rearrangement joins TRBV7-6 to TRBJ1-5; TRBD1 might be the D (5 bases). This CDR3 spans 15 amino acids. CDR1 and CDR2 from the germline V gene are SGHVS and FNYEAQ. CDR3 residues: CVSSLGWGSDQPQHF. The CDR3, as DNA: TGTGTCAGCAGCTTAGGGTGGGGGTCCGATCAGCCCCAGCATTTT. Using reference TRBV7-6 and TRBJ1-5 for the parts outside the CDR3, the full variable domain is GAGVSQSPRYKVTKRGQDVALRCDPISGHVSLYWYRQALGQGPEFLTYFNYEAQQDKSGLPNDRFSAERPEGSISTLTIQRTEQRDSAMYRCVSSLGWGSDQPQHFGDGTRLSIL.

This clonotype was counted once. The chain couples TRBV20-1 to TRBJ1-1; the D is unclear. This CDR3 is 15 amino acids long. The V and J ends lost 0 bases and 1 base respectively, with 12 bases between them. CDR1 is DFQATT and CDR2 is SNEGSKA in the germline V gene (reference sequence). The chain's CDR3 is CSARDRRGRNTEAFF. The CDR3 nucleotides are TGCAGTGCTAGAGATCGCCGAGGGAGGAACACTGAAGCTTTCTTT.

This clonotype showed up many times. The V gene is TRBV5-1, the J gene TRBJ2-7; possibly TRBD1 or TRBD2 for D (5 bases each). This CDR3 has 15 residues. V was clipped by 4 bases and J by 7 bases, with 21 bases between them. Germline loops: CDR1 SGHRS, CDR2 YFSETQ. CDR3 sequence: CASSRSGTQEAEQYF. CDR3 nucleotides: TGCGCCAGCAGCCGTTCCGGGACCCAGGAGGCGGAGCAGTACTTC.